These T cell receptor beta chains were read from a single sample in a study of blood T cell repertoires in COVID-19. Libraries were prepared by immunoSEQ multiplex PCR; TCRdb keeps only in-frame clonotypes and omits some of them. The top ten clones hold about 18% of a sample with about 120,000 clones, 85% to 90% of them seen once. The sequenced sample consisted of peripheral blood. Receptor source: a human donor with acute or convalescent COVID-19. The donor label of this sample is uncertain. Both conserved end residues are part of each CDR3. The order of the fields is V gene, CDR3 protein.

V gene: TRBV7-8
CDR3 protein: CASSSRLAGYNEQFF

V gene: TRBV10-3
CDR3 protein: CAISQGPYGYTF

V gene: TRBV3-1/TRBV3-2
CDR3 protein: CASSQDQTGSYEQYF

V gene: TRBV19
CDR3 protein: CASSLLAGGKYEQYF

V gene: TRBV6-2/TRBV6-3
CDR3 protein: CASSYSGREYYNEQFF

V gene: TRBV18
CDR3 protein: CASSQDRDYGYTF

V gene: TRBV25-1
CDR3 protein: CASSPGHNYGYTF

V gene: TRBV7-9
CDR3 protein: CASSSLSVTNYGYTF

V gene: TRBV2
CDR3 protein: CASSEDSTRGETQYF

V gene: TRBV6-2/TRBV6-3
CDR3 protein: CASSNDRGGYTF

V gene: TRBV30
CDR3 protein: CAWSTDEKLFF

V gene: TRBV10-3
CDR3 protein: CAICPDQGTEAFF

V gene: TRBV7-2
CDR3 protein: CASSSSLGTDTQYF

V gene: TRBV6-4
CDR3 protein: CASSGSASGYNEQFF

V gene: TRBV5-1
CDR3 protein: CASSLVPGLSYEQYF

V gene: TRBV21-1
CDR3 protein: CASIHSRSTYEQYF

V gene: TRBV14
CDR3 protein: CASSQGQYLLESGELFF

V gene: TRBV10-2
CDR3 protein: CASSEIREAFF

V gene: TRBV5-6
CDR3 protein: CASSLAQGEETQYF

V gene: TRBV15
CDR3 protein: CATSRDLGAGAGEQYF

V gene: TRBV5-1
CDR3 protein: CASRDSAYEQYF

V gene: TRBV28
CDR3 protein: CASSVTGLYSNQPQHF

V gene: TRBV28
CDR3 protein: CASSTGSGYTF

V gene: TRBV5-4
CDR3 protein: CASSLGGAGPRWYF

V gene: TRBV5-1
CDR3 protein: CASSSRGQSLNTEAFF

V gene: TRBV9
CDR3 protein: CASSAAGGPQETQYF

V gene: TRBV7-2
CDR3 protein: CASRQTGSPSYEQYF

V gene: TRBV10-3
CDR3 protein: CATSTSGRRETQYF

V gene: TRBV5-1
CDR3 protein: CASSLASRPQGYGYTF

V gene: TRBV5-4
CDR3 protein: CASSLIAGLGANVLTF

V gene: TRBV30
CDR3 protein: CAWSGTGNQPQHF

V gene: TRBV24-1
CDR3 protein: CATSDPASTEGIEQFF

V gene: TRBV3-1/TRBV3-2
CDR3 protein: CASNTQRPGVGELFF

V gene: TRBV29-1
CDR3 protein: CSVADTRNQPQHF

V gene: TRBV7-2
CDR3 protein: CASSSMSPLSNEKLFF

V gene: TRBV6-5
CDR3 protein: CASKSPGKPPYEQYF

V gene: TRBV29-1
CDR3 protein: CSTFRGLGYGYTF